A selection of T cell receptor beta chains follows, all from one sample in a study of immune evolution from preneoplasia to lung adenocarcinoma. Repertoires were generated with immunoSEQ multiplex PCR, while TCRdb's copy carries only in-frame clones and drops some. Of roughly 9,900 clones in the sample, about three quarters were seen once. What was sequenced was FFPE minimally invasive lung adenocarcinoma tissue. The receptor source for this set is a person between 65 and 79 years old with lung adenocarcinoma. Some clones in this sample may be carry-over from other donors' samples. CDR3s include the opening cysteine and the closing phenylalanine or tryptophan. D genes are given only for firm matches. Some rows mark clone size as missing; the rest say once, few, many or name a class of expanded clone.

clone_size: NA
d_call: NA
j_call: TRBJ2-1
cdr3_length: 11
v_call: TRBV30
cdr3_aa: CAWSSTAEQFF
cdr3_nt: TGTGCCTGGAGTAGTACGGCTGAGCAGTTCTTC

clone_size: NA
d_call: TRBD1
j_call: TRBJ2-1
cdr3_length: 15
v_call: TRBV9
cdr3_aa: CASSVRDRQYNEQFF
cdr3_nt: TGTGCCAGCAGCGTGAGGGACAGACAGTACAATGAGCAGTTCTTC

clone_size: NA
d_call: TRBD1
j_call: TRBJ2-7
cdr3_length: 14
v_call: TRBV6-1
cdr3_aa: CASTPQGPPYEQYF
cdr3_nt: TGTGCCAGCACCCCACAGGGGCCACCCTACGAGCAGTACTTC

clone_size: NA
d_call: NA
j_call: TRBJ2-2
cdr3_length: 12
v_call: TRBV7-3
cdr3_aa: CASSQFSGELFF
cdr3_nt: TGTGCCAGCAGTCAATTCTCCGGGGAGCTGTTTTTT

clone_size: NA
d_call: NA
j_call: TRBJ1-1
cdr3_length: 14
v_call: TRBV5-1
cdr3_aa: CASSLVQGNTEAFF
cdr3_nt: TGCGCCAGCAGCTTGGTACAGGGTAACACTGAAGCTTTCTTT

clone_size: NA
d_call: NA
j_call: TRBJ1-1
cdr3_length: 14
v_call: TRBV5-1
cdr3_aa: CASSLATVNTEAFF
cdr3_nt: TGCGCCAGCAGCTTGGCGACAGTGAACACTGAAGCTTTCTTT

clone_size: NA
d_call: NA
j_call: TRBJ1-3
cdr3_length: 14
v_call: TRBV5-1
cdr3_aa: CASSGGGSGNTIYF
cdr3_nt: TGCGCCAGCAGCGGAGGGGGCTCTGGAAACACCATATATTTT

clone_size: NA
d_call: NA
j_call: TRBJ1-1
cdr3_length: 13
v_call: TRBV29-1
cdr3_aa: CSVEVGVSTEAFF
cdr3_nt: TGCAGCGTTGAAGTGGGGGTCTCCACTGAAGCTTTCTTT

clone_size: NA
d_call: NA
j_call: TRBJ1-2
cdr3_length: 10
v_call: TRBV30
cdr3_aa: CAWNGYGYTF
cdr3_nt: TGTGCCTGGAATGGTTATGGCTACACCTTC

clone_size: NA
d_call: NA
j_call: TRBJ1-2
cdr3_length: 15
v_call: TRBV4-1
cdr3_aa: CASSQDPGGNYGYTF
cdr3_nt: TGCGCCAGCAGCCAAGACCCGGGAGGGAACTATGGCTACACCTTC

clone_size: NA
d_call: NA
j_call: TRBJ1-5
cdr3_length: 13
v_call: TRBV28
cdr3_aa: CAIAGDTHQPQHF
cdr3_nt: TGTGCCATAGCAGGAGACACGCATCAGCCCCAGCATTTT

clone_size: NA
d_call: NA
j_call: TRBJ2-7
cdr3_length: 11
v_call: TRBV20-1
cdr3_aa: CSAMTDYEQYF
cdr3_nt: TGCAGTGCTATGACAGATTACGAGCAGTACTTC

clone_size: NA
d_call: NA
j_call: TRBJ2-1
cdr3_length: 16
v_call: TRBV7-6
cdr3_aa: CASSLASGDPYNEQFF
cdr3_nt: TGTGCCAGCAGCTTAGCTAGCGGAGACCCCTACAATGAGCAGTTCTTC

clone_size: NA
d_call: NA
j_call: TRBJ2-2
cdr3_length: 13
v_call: TRBV15
cdr3_aa: CATSRDLDGELFF
cdr3_nt: TGTGCCACCAGCAGAGATCTTGACGGGGAGCTGTTTTTT

clone_size: NA
d_call: TRBD1
j_call: TRBJ1-2
cdr3_length: 14
v_call: TRBV28
cdr3_aa: CASSILTGGYGYTF
cdr3_nt: TGTGCCAGCAGTATCCTGACAGGGGGTTATGGCTACACCTTC

clone_size: NA
d_call: NA
j_call: TRBJ2-3
cdr3_length: 15
v_call: TRBV5-1
cdr3_aa: CASSPGLGSTDTQYF
cdr3_nt: TGCGCCAGCAGCCCAGGGTTGGGGAGCACAGATACGCAGTATTTT

clone_size: NA
d_call: TRBD2
j_call: TRBJ2-7
cdr3_length: 14
v_call: TRBV30
cdr3_aa: CAWSAPGGGYEQYF
cdr3_nt: TGTGCCTGGAGTGCCCCCGGGGGGGGGTACGAGCAGTACTTC

clone_size: NA
d_call: TRBD2
j_call: TRBJ2-2
cdr3_length: 16
v_call: TRBV5-1
cdr3_aa: CASNPSGGSRTGELFF
cdr3_nt: TGCGCCAGCAATCCCAGCGGGGGGTCGCGTACCGGGGAGCTGTTTTTT

clone_size: NA
d_call: TRBD2
j_call: TRBJ2-1
cdr3_length: 16
v_call: TRBV10-3
cdr3_aa: CAISTMTSGGANEQFF
cdr3_nt: TGTGCCATCAGCACTATGACTAGCGGGGGGGCAAATGAGCAGTTCTTC

clone_size: NA
d_call: NA
j_call: TRBJ2-3
cdr3_length: 13
v_call: TRBV7-9
cdr3_aa: CASSQGEGDTQYF
cdr3_nt: TGTGCCAGCAGCCAGGGGGAGGGAGATACGCAGTATTTT

clone_size: NA
d_call: NA
j_call: TRBJ1-4
cdr3_length: 11
v_call: TRBV20-1
cdr3_aa: CSASSFEKLFF
cdr3_nt: TGCAGTGCTAGCTCTTTTGAAAAACTGTTTTTT

clone_size: NA
d_call: NA
j_call: TRBJ2-4
cdr3_length: 13
v_call: TRBV11-3
cdr3_aa: CASSLAGQNIQYF
cdr3_nt: TGTGCCAGCAGCTTAGCGGGGCAAAACATTCAGTACTTC

clone_size: NA
d_call: TRBD1
j_call: TRBJ1-5
cdr3_length: 14
v_call: TRBV5-5
cdr3_aa: CASSLQDRAQPQHF
cdr3_nt: TGTGCCAGCAGCTTGCAGGACAGGGCTCAGCCCCAGCATTTT

clone_size: NA
d_call: NA
j_call: TRBJ1-5
cdr3_length: 13
v_call: TRBV11-1
cdr3_aa: CASSFGENQPQHF
cdr3_nt: TGTGCCAGCAGCTTTGGGGAGAATCAGCCCCAGCATTTT

clone_size: NA
d_call: NA
j_call: TRBJ2-2
cdr3_length: 14
v_call: TRBV7-8
cdr3_aa: CASSPYLIGGELFF
cdr3_nt: TGTGCCAGCAGCCCATACCTGATAGGCGGGGAGCTGTTTTTT

clone_size: NA
d_call: TRBD2
j_call: TRBJ2-3
cdr3_length: 13
v_call: TRBV15
cdr3_aa: CATSRPGGGTQYF
cdr3_nt: TGTGCCACCAGCAGACCGGGAGGGGGGACGCAGTATTTT

clone_size: NA
d_call: TRBD1
j_call: TRBJ1-2
cdr3_length: 15
v_call: TRBV6-5
cdr3_aa: CASSYSHPGQGGYTF
cdr3_nt: TGTGCCAGCAGTTACTCTCATCCGGGACAGGGGGGTTACACCTTC

clone_size: NA
d_call: NA
j_call: TRBJ2-7
cdr3_length: 14
v_call: TRBV5-1
cdr3_aa: CASSFSGSSYEQYF
cdr3_nt: TGCGCCAGCAGCTTTTCAGGCAGCTCCTACGAGCAGTACTTC

clone_size: NA
d_call: TRBD1
j_call: TRBJ2-1
cdr3_length: 15
v_call: TRBV25-1
cdr3_aa: CASSETGGSYNEQFF
cdr3_nt: TGTGCCAGCAGTGAAACAGGGGGATCCTACAATGAGCAGTTCTTC

clone_size: NA
d_call: NA
j_call: TRBJ1-3
cdr3_length: 16
v_call: TRBV4-2
cdr3_aa: CASSQATPSSGNTIYF
cdr3_nt: TGTGCCAGCAGCCAAGCCACACCGAGCTCTGGAAACACCATATATTTT

clone_size: NA
d_call: TRBD1
j_call: TRBJ1-5
cdr3_length: 19
v_call: TRBV15
cdr3_aa: CATSRAGRRQGPYNQPQHF
cdr3_nt: TGTGCCACCAGCAGAGCCGGACGAAGACAGGGACCTTACAATCAGCCCCAGCATTTT

clone_size: NA
d_call: NA
j_call: TRBJ2-3
cdr3_length: 14
v_call: TRBV19
cdr3_aa: CASSIRGVTDTQYF
cdr3_nt: TGTGCCAGTAGTATAAGAGGGGTCACAGATACGCAGTATTTT

clone_size: once
d_call: NA
j_call: TRBJ1-1
cdr3_length: 19
v_call: TRBV4-1
cdr3_aa: CASSYKIGEGGAMNTEAFF
cdr3_nt: TGCGCCAGCAGCTACAAGATTGGGGAGGGAGGAGCAATGAACACTGAAGCTTTCTTT

clone_size: NA
d_call: NA
j_call: TRBJ2-1
cdr3_length: 16
v_call: TRBV2
cdr3_aa: CASSEEGLVFDNEQFF
cdr3_nt: TGTGCCAGCAGTGAAGAAGGCCTAGTATTCGACAATGAGCAGTTCTTC

clone_size: NA
d_call: TRBD1
j_call: TRBJ1-4
cdr3_length: 17
v_call: TRBV5-1
cdr3_aa: CASTKGQGALFNEKLFF
cdr3_nt: TGCGCCAGTACTAAAGGGCAGGGGGCGCTTTTTAATGAAAAACTGTTTTTT

clone_size: NA
d_call: TRBD1
j_call: TRBJ2-7
cdr3_length: 14
v_call: TRBV15
cdr3_aa: CATSPGQGTYEQYF
cdr3_nt: TGTGCCACCAGCCCGGGACAGGGTACCTACGAGCAGTACTTC

clone_size: few
d_call: TRBD1
j_call: TRBJ2-1
cdr3_length: 15
v_call: TRBV28
cdr3_aa: CASSSYGTGDNEQFF
cdr3_nt: TGTGCCAGCAGTTCCTACGGGACAGGGGATAATGAGCAGTTCTTC

clone_size: NA
d_call: TRBD1
j_call: TRBJ2-6
cdr3_length: 17
v_call: TRBV19
cdr3_aa: CASSIATGGTGANVLTF
cdr3_nt: TGTGCCAGTAGTATAGCGACAGGGGGTACTGGGGCCAACGTCCTGACTTTC

clone_size: NA
d_call: TRBD1
j_call: TRBJ1-2
cdr3_length: 15
v_call: TRBV18
cdr3_aa: CASSPIEDRNYGYTF
cdr3_nt: TGTGCCAGCTCACCTATAGAGGACAGGAACTATGGCTATACCTTC

clone_size: NA
d_call: TRBD2
j_call: TRBJ2-1
cdr3_length: 16
v_call: TRBV30
cdr3_aa: CAWSGGLAGIRNEQFF
cdr3_nt: TGTGCCTGGAGTGGGGGACTAGCGGGAATTCGGAATGAGCAGTTCTTC

clone_size: NA
d_call: TRBD2
j_call: TRBJ2-3
cdr3_length: 18
v_call: TRBV11-1
cdr3_aa: CASTPSSGRASCTDTQYF
cdr3_nt: TGTGCCAGCACCCCGTCTAGCGGGAGGGCCTCGTGCACAGATACGCAGTATTTT

clone_size: NA
d_call: TRBD1
j_call: TRBJ1-4
cdr3_length: 14
v_call: TRBV18
cdr3_aa: CASSPGTDNEKLFF
cdr3_nt: TGTGCCAGCTCACCCGGGACAGACAATGAAAAACTGTTTTTT